Below are 29 T cell receptor beta chains sequenced from a single sample in a study of metastatic and nonmetastatic thyroid tumors. With MiXCR, TCRdb called clones anew from the PCR reads. In the table there are roughly 18,000 clones, around a quarter of which are singletons. All patients were treatment-naive before thyroid surgery. Input material: tumor tissue. These receptor sequences come from a female donor with papillary thyroid cancer or a benign thyroid nodule (not recorded which). Some clones in this sample may be carry-over from other donors' samples.

V gene TRBV20-1 combines with J gene TRBJ2-1, with 12 positions matching TRBD2. This CDR3 region has 16 residues. The V gene end was trimmed by 1 base and the J gene end by 1 base; junction bases not matched to a gene: 2. Germline values: CDR1 DFQATT, CDR2 SNEGSKA (reference sequence). The CDR3 sequence: CSARVTSGSSYNEQFF. Written as DNA, the CDR3 is TGCAGTGCTAGAGTGACTAGCGGGAGTTCCTACAATGAGCAGTTCTTC.

This clone occurred a few times. At one end, the junction sequence differs from germline, possibly due to a read error. V usage is TRBV28 and J usage is TRBJ1-1; 8 bases agree with TRBD1. The CDR3 extends over 17 amino acids. In germline, CDR1 is MDHEN, CDR2 SYDVKM. CDR3 sequence: CASNPLQGAGLNTESFF. In nucleotides, the CDR3 is TGTGCCAGCAACCCGTTGCAGGGGGCAGGCCTGAACACTGAATCTTTCTTT.

This clone qualifies as medium-sized (0.01 to 0.1%). The rearrangement links TRBV18 to TRBJ1-5, with TRBD1 identical over 9 bases. After removal of 4 bases from V and 6 bases from J, the junction contained 7 bases not matched to a gene. CDR1 KGHSH and CDR2 LQKENI come from the germline V gene. This CDR3 has 15 residues. CDR3 protein: CASSLTGGGSQPQHF. CDR3 nucleotides: TGTGCCAGCTCACTCACAGGGGGCGGAAGTCAGCCCCAGCATTTT. Drawing the rest from reference TRBV18 and TRBJ1-5, the complete variable domain is NAGVMQNPRHLVRRRGQEARLRCSPMKGHSHVYWYRQLPEEGLKFMVYLQKENIIDESGMPKERFSAEFPKEGPSILRIQQVVRGDSAAYFCASSLTGGGSQPQHFGDGTRLSIL.

The chain employs TRBV19 and TRBJ2-7; perhaps TRBD1 as D (6 bases). The CDR3 length is 14 residues. The V gene's germline CDR1 is LNHDA and CDR2 SQIVND (reference sequence). V lost 6 bases and J lost 2, with 14 bases in between. DNA for the CDR3: TGTGCCAGTAGATACAGGGACGGTGCCTACGAGCAGTACTTC. It specifies CASRYRDGAYEQYF.

The sample holds many counts of this clone. This chain connects TRBV3-1 to TRBJ2-4; D is possibly TRBD1 or TRBD2 (6 bases each). Trimming cost V 4 bases and J 9 bases, with 10 bases left between them. Germline V gene data show CDR1 as LGHDT and CDR2 as YNNKEL (reference sequence). This CDR3 is 12 amino acids long. CDR3 nucleotides: TGTGCCAGCAGCCTAGGGGGAGGCATTCAGTACTTC. Encoded protein: CASSLGGGIQYF.

This clone was detected only once. V usage is TRBV30 and J usage is TRBJ2-7, with TRBD2 matching 11 bases. The CDR3 has 16 residues. Germline V CDR1 and CDR2: GTSNPN, SVGIG (reference sequence). V shed 4 bases, J shed 2 bases, and the junction held 10 bases outside the gene matches. CDR3 protein: CAWTPSGRPDTYEQYF. The CDR3 DNA reads as TGTGCCTGGACCCCTAGCGGGAGGCCGGACACCTACGAGCAGTACTTC.

This clone turned up a few times. This chain uses TRBV2 with TRBJ2-2; 7 nucleotides match TRBD1. J was trimmed by 7 bases and V by 6 bases; bases with no gene match: 11. This CDR3 is built from 15 residues. CDR1 and CDR2 (germline): SNHLY, FYNNEI. CDR3: CASRRDSTSSGELFF. The CDR3 DNA reads TGTGCCAGCAGAAGGGACAGTACATCGAGCGGGGAGCTGTTTTTT.

CDR3 amino acids: CASSRQVARPGEQYF. The CDR3 coding sequence is TGTGCCAGCAGCCGGCAGGTGGCTCGGCCTGGCGAGCAGTACTTC. V and J are TRBV4-2 and TRBJ2-7, with D uncertain. Germline V gene data show CDR1 as LGHNA and CDR2 as YNFKEQ. This CDR3 spans 15 amino acids. V lost 4 bases, J lost 6 bases, and 19 bases lay in between.

The rearrangement joins TRBV11-3 to TRBJ1-2; D may be TRBD1 (6 bases). The germline V gene has CDR1 SGHNT and CDR2 YENEEA. The CDR3 length is 16 residues. The V end was cut by 1 base, the J end by 0 bases, with 12 bases between. The CDR3 nucleotides are TGTGCCAGCAGCTTAGTCCCACAGGGAACTAACTATGGCTACACCTTC. Translation gives CASSLVPQGTNYGYTF.

This clone was recorded many times. The J gene is TRBJ2-3, the V gene TRBV10-2; 8 nucleotides align to TRBD2. Trimming took 4 bases from V and 5 from J; bases not matched to a gene: 5. CDR1 is WSHSY, CDR2 SAAADI, per germline. This CDR3 has 14 residues. CDR3 coding DNA: TGCGCCAGCAGTGTAACTAGCGGCATAGATACGCAGTATTTT. Translating gives CASSVTSGIDTQYF.

This clone turned up a few times. This may stem from a read error, because a much larger clone lies one nucleotide away. This same CDR3 is encoded by further DNA sequences in the sample. The chain recombines TRBV10-3 with TRBJ2-3; D is unclear. The length of the CDR3 is 13 residues. Germline loops: CDR1 ENHRY, CDR2 SYGVKD. Trimming took off 8 bases at V and 1 base at J, with 10 bases between the two ends. The CDR3 DNA follows: TGTGCCATCCAGGCTGACCGCACAGATACGCAGTATTTT. This sequence encodes CAIQADRTDTQYF.

By share, this clone counts as medium-sized. This chain connects TRBV19 to TRBJ1-6; D remains unclear. Germline V gives CDR1 LNHDA, CDR2 SQIVND (reference sequence). The V gene lost 6 bases and the J gene lost 7 bases, with 10 bases spanning the gap. The CDR3 totals 13 residues. The CDR3 DNA is TGTGCCAGTAGAAGGCTATTAAATTCACCCCTCCACTTT. It yields the protein CASRRLLNSPLHF.

Points on this clone: The junction departs from germline at one end; a sequencing error may be responsible. The J gene is TRBJ1-6, the V gene TRBV20-1; 11 bases align to TRBD1. CDR3 length equals 14 residues. Germline V CDR1 and CDR2: DFQATT, SNEGSKA (reference sequence). The CDR3 DNA follows: TGCAGTGTGTCACGGGACAGGGGGAATTCACCCATCCACTTT. Its translation is CSVSRDRGNSPIHF.

By proportion, this clone is medium-sized. This chain uses TRBV7-9 with TRBJ2-5, with TRBD2 identical over 8 bases. The junction had 2 bases not matched to a gene; V was cut back by 2 bases and J by 3 bases. This CDR3 is 14 amino acids long. The germline CDR1 and CDR2 sequences are SEHNR and FQNEAQ (reference sequence). The CDR3 loop is CASSLSSGKETQYF. For the CDR3, the DNA is TGTGCCAGCAGCTTAAGTAGCGGGAAAGAGACCCAGTACTTC.

The rearrangement joins TRBV30 to TRBJ2-1; D perhaps matches TRBD2 (6 bases). CDR3 length equals 14 residues. V shed 1 base and J shed 12 bases, with 19 bases lying between them. The V gene's germline CDR1 is GTSNPN and CDR2 SVGIG (reference sequence). The chain's CDR3 is CAWSDPTRGIGQFF. Here the CDR3 DNA reads TGTGCCTGGAGTGACCCAACGCGGGGTATCGGGCAGTTCTTC.

This chain joins TRBV20-1 and TRBJ1-2; tentative D call: TRBD1 (6 bases). Trimming took off 3 bases at V and 7 bases at J, with 15 bases between the two ends. Germline CDR1 reads DFQATT; CDR2 reads SNEGSKA (reference sequence). The CDR3 is made up of 13 amino acids. The CDR3 DNA follows: TGCAGTGCTAGTAATCCGGGGGCCGGTGGCTACACCTTC. This translates into CSASNPGAGGYTF.

This clone occurred many times. The gene calls are TRBV11-1 and TRBJ1-2; perhaps TRBD1 as D (6 bases). With 5 bases removed from V and 4 bases from J, the gap between germline ends came to 20 bases. CDR3 length: 16 amino acids. Germline-derived CDR1 and CDR2 are SGHAT and FQDESV (reference sequence). CDR3 in DNA: TGTGCCAGCAGCCCCACTTTTGCCGGGACAACCTATGGCTACACCTTC. Residues: CASSPTFAGTTYGYTF.

This clone has a handful of counts. The V and J genes are TRBV19 and TRBJ1-5; 10 bases are shared with TRBD1. The CDR3 covers 14 residues. V gave up 10 bases and J gave up 6 bases; unmatched junction bases: 9. The V gene's germline CDR1 is LNHDA and CDR2 SQIVND (reference sequence). The CDR3 region has the DNA TGTGCCACCAAATCGGACAGGGGGAGTCAGCCCCAGCATTTT. It encodes CATKSDRGSQPQHF.

By share, this clone ranks as medium-sized (0.01 to 0.1%). The chain joins TRBV6-1 to TRBJ1-6; possibly TRBD1 for D (6 bases). The CDR3 is 15 residues long. Looked up from germline, CDR1 is MNHNS and CDR2 is SASEGT. Trimming took off 6 bases at V and 10 bases at J, with 19 bases between the two ends. The CDR3 nucleotides read TGTGCCAGCAGCCTACGGACAACAGGGATCTCACCCCTCCACTTT. Its protein is CASSLRTTGISPLHF.

V gene TRBV27 combines with J gene TRBJ2-3, with D perhaps TRBD1 (5 bases). Germline V CDR1 and CDR2: MNHEY, SMNVEV (reference sequence). The CDR3 runs to 13 residues. Trimming stripped 8 bases from V and 3 bases from J, with 12 bases between. For the CDR3, the DNA is TGTGCCAGCGGAATACAGGTAACAGATACGCAGTATTTT. Its translation: CASGIQVTDTQYF.

The rearrangement links TRBV20-1 to TRBJ2-7; 7 bases align to TRBD1. The length of the CDR3 is 13 residues. With 3 bases clipped from V and 4 bases from J, the junction kept 6 bases outside the gene matches. Germline V CDR1 and CDR2: DFQATT, SNEGSKA (reference sequence). CDR3 sequence reads: CSARYDREYEQYF. The DNA of the CDR3 is TGCAGTGCTAGGTATGACAGGGAGTACGAGCAGTACTTC.

J is TRBJ1-6 and V is TRBV28; D is possibly TRBD1 (5 bases). This CDR3 has 15 residues. In germline, CDR1 is MDHEN, CDR2 SYDVKM. V was cut by 1 base and J by 7 bases, with 11 bases left in between. CDR3 protein: CASSLSAGLNSPLHF. Written as DNA, the CDR3 is TGTGCCAGCAGTTTATCGGCAGGGCTCAATTCACCCCTCCACTTT.

This clone showed up just a few times. The chain uses TRBV6-1 and TRBJ2-1, with a weak D call TRBD1 (6 bases). V was shortened by 7 bases and J by 3 bases, with 16 bases between the two germline ends. Per the germline V gene, CDR1 is MNHNS and CDR2 is SASEGT. The CDR3 length is 15 residues. CDR3 sequence reads: CASIPGHGYYNEQFF. CDR3 coding DNA: TGTGCCAGCATACCGGGACACGGTTACTACAATGAGCAGTTCTTC.

The V call is TRBV5-1, the J call TRBJ2-1; 7 bases match TRBD1. The V and J ends lost 2 bases and 3 bases, in that order; junction bases with no gene match: 2. The CDR3 length is 14 residues. Germline V gives CDR1 SGHRS, CDR2 YFSETQ. CDR3 in amino acids: CASSFGTDYNEQFF. CDR3 in DNA: TGCGCCAGCAGCTTTGGGACAGACTACAATGAGCAGTTCTTC.

Ten or more counts support this clone. The genes are TRBV20-1 and TRBJ1-2, with D hard to call. The CDR3 consists of 11 residues. Per the germline V gene, CDR1 is DFQATT and CDR2 is SNEGSKA (reference sequence). CDR3 coding DNA: TGCAGCCCCCTCTCCAACTATGGCTACACCTTC. It is translated as CSPLSNYGYTF.

Comment on this clone: A much larger clonotype is one base distant, so this may be a read error. The chain joins TRBV20-1 to TRBJ2-7; TRBD2 aligns across 7 bases. Germline V lookup: CDR1 DFQATT, CDR2 SNEGSKA (reference sequence). This CDR3 comprises 12 residues. As DNA, the CDR3 is TGCAATGCTGTGGGAGGGCTCGACGAGCAGTACTTC. The encoded protein is CNAVGGLDEQYF.

The V and J genes are TRBV11-2 and TRBJ2-7; 8 bases align to TRBD2. After removal of 7 bases from V and 2 bases from J, the junction contained 7 bases not matched to a gene. The germline CDR1 and CDR2 sequences are SGHAT and FQNNGV. The CDR3 has 14 residues. The CDR3 loop is CASIPSGGPYEQYF. The DNA of the CDR3 is TGTGCCAGCATCCCATCGGGAGGGCCCTACGAGCAGTACTTC.

This clone appeared many times. This same CDR3 is encoded by further DNA sequences in the sample. The chain employs TRBV9 and TRBJ2-3; 10 nucleotides align to TRBD1. This CDR3 spans 15 amino acids. Germline lookup yields CDR1 SGDLS and CDR2 YYNGEE. V was pared by 0 bases and J by 5 bases, with 3 bases of the junction left unmatched. The CDR3 spells CASSVGGQGKDTQYF. CDR3 nucleotide sequence: TGTGCCAGCAGCGTAGGGGGACAGGGGAAAGATACGCAGTATTTT.

Ten or more counts support this clone. The genes are TRBV3-1 and TRBJ1-2; no reliable D call. The CDR3 runs 16 residues. Trimming took 1 base from V and 1 from J, leaving 13 bases between them. Germline V lookup: CDR1 LGHDT, CDR2 YNNKEL (reference sequence). CDR3 protein: CASSQVGVNYNYGYTF. The DNA of the CDR3 is TGTGCCAGCAGCCAAGTCGGAGTAAATTATAACTATGGCTACACCTTC.